Listed below are T cell receptor beta chains from one sample, sequenced in a study of blood T cells in healthy people across ages. TCRdb reprocessed the 5' RACE reads with MiXCR, giving one entry per CDR3 protein. The sample lists about 1.6 million distinct CDR3 sequences; roughly 32% were seen once. Sequenced: blood. All receptors come from a woman aged 30 to 39 in good health. The CDR3 runs from the conserved cysteine through the conserved F or W. Fields, in order: V gene, D gene, clone size, J gene, CDR3 DNA, CDR3 protein. A D gene is named only where the DNA matches it firmly. Some rows have no size entry. The others give once, few or many, or a class for an expanded clone.

v_gene: TRBV15; d_gene: .; abundance: few; j_gene: TRBJ2-3; CDR3nt: TGTGCCACCAGCAGAGAAACGGCGGGCGGCACAGATACGCAGTATTTT; CDR3aa: CATSRETAGGTDTQYF
v_gene: TRBV27; d_gene: .; abundance: few; j_gene: TRBJ2-1; CDR3nt: TGTGCCAGCAAGGAGGGCAGCTACAATGAGCAGTTCTTC; CDR3aa: CASKEGSYNEQFF
v_gene: TRBV7-8; d_gene: TRBD2; abundance: .; j_gene: TRBJ2-7; CDR3nt: TGTGCCAGCAGCCTTGGGACTAGCGGGGGGATCAGCTTCTACGAGCAGTACTTC; CDR3aa: CASSLGTSGGISFYEQYF
v_gene: TRBV24-1; d_gene: TRBD1; abundance: .; j_gene: TRBJ1-5; CDR3nt: TGTGCCACCAGTGATACAAAAACGGACAGGGGGCTTTTGCAGCCCCAGCATTTT; CDR3aa: CATSDTKTDRGLLQPQHF
v_gene: TRBV12-3/TRBV12-4; d_gene: TRBD2; abundance: .; j_gene: TRBJ2-1; CDR3nt: TGTGTCAGCAGTTTAACGGGAGGGGGTTCCTACAATGAGCAGTTCTTC; CDR3aa: CVSSLTGGGSYNEQFF
v_gene: TRBV5-6; d_gene: .; abundance: few; j_gene: TRBJ2-7; CDR3nt: TGTGCCAGCAGCGGACGCCTTTCCTACGAGCAGTACTTC; CDR3aa: CASSGRLSYEQYF
v_gene: TRBV5-6; d_gene: .; abundance: .; j_gene: TRBJ2-3; CDR3nt: TGTGCCAGCAGCTCCCAGGACCGAGTCGTCACAGATACGCAGTATTTT; CDR3aa: CASSSQDRVVTDTQYF
v_gene: TRBV20-1; d_gene: .; abundance: few; j_gene: TRBJ1-2; CDR3nt: TGCAGCCACGCTAACTATGGCTACACCTTC; CDR3aa: CSHANYGYTF
v_gene: TRBV6-1; d_gene: TRBD2; abundance: .; j_gene: TRBJ2-1; CDR3nt: TGTGCCAGCAGTGGCGCCGGGACTAGCGTTTACAATGAGCAGTTCTTC; CDR3aa: CASSGAGTSVYNEQFF
v_gene: TRBV4-1; d_gene: .; abundance: many; j_gene: TRBJ2-7; CDR3nt: TGCGCCAGCAGCCAAGATCCGACAAGCTACGAGCAGTACTTC; CDR3aa: CASSQDPTSYEQYF
v_gene: TRBV7-8; d_gene: .; abundance: .; j_gene: TRBJ1-1; CDR3nt: TGTGCCAGCAGCTTAGGGAGGGACGGTGAAGCTTTCTTT; CDR3aa: CASSLGRDGEAFF
v_gene: TRBV20-1; d_gene: TRBD1; abundance: .; j_gene: TRBJ2-7; CDR3nt: TGCAGTGCAGGGACAGGAGGCGATGAGCAGTACTTC; CDR3aa: CSAGTGGDEQYF
v_gene: TRBV6-1; d_gene: .; abundance: .; j_gene: TRBJ1-4; CDR3nt: TGTGCCAGCAGTGATATCGGGTTAGGTGAAAAACTGTTTTTT; CDR3aa: CASSDIGLGEKLFF
v_gene: TRBV7-8; d_gene: .; abundance: few; j_gene: TRBJ1-5; CDR3nt: TGTGCCAGCAGCTTACGATCAGGGAGTTATCAGCCCCAGCATTTT; CDR3aa: CASSLRSGSYQPQHF
v_gene: TRBV7-3; d_gene: TRBD1; abundance: .; j_gene: TRBJ2-1; CDR3nt: TGTGCCAGCAGCCCTTTAGGGGGCGAGAATGAGCAGTTCTTC; CDR3aa: CASSPLGGENEQFF
v_gene: TRBV12-3/TRBV12-4; d_gene: TRBD2; abundance: .; j_gene: TRBJ2-3; CDR3nt: TGTGCCAGCAGTCGGACTAGCGGGAGGTCGGATACGCAGTATTTT; CDR3aa: CASSRTSGRSDTQYF
v_gene: TRBV10-1; d_gene: .; abundance: many; j_gene: TRBJ2-6; CDR3nt: TGCGCCAGCAGTGCCGGGGCGGCCGGGGCCAACGTCCTGACTTTC; CDR3aa: CASSAGAAGANVLTF
v_gene: TRBV6-1; d_gene: .; abundance: few; j_gene: TRBJ1-2; CDR3nt: TGTGCCAGCAGTGAAGGGATGGGCTATGGCTACACCTTC; CDR3aa: CASSEGMGYGYTF
v_gene: TRBV5-6; d_gene: .; abundance: few; j_gene: TRBJ2-6; CDR3nt: TGTGCCAGCAGGCGGGACTCCCCTGGGGCCAACGTCCTGACTTTC; CDR3aa: CASRRDSPGANVLTF
v_gene: TRBV20-1; d_gene: .; abundance: .; j_gene: TRBJ2-2; CDR3nt: TGCAATGCTAGTCCCCAGACTACCTCCACCGGGGAGCTGTTTTTT; CDR3aa: CNASPQTTSTGELFF
v_gene: TRBV30; d_gene: TRBD1; abundance: .; j_gene: TRBJ2-7; CDR3nt: TGTGCCTGGAGTGCCGGGACAGGGGGTTACGAGCAGTACTTC; CDR3aa: CAWSAGTGGYEQYF
v_gene: TRBV12-3/TRBV12-4; d_gene: TRBD1; abundance: .; j_gene: TRBJ1-1; CDR3nt: TGTGCCAGCAGTTTCTGGACAGGGCTTGAGAACACTGAAGCTTTCTTT; CDR3aa: CASSFWTGLENTEAFF
v_gene: TRBV5-1; d_gene: .; abundance: many; j_gene: TRBJ2-3; CDR3nt: TGCGCCAGCAGGGGGCAAGCAGATACGCAGTATTTT; CDR3aa: CASRGQADTQYF
v_gene: TRBV28; d_gene: TRBD2; abundance: .; j_gene: TRBJ2-5; CDR3nt: TGTGCCAGCACCCACGGGGGGGGCGAGACCCAGTACTTC; CDR3aa: CASTHGGGETQYF
v_gene: TRBV20-1; d_gene: TRBD1; abundance: few; j_gene: TRBJ2-7; CDR3nt: TGCAGTGCTACTTCGGGACAGGGGGAAGGCTACGAGCAGTACTTC; CDR3aa: CSATSGQGEGYEQYF
v_gene: TRBV20-1; d_gene: TRBD2; abundance: .; j_gene: TRBJ2-7; CDR3nt: TGCAGTGCAAGCGGGAGGGATCTCTACAATGAGCAGTACTTC; CDR3aa: CSASGRDLYNEQYF
v_gene: TRBV10-3; d_gene: TRBD2; abundance: .; j_gene: TRBJ2-5; CDR3nt: TGTGCCATCAGTGAGGCGGGGGGGACCGGCGAGACCCAGTACTTC; CDR3aa: CAISEAGGTGETQYF
v_gene: TRBV29-1; d_gene: .; abundance: .; j_gene: TRBJ2-6; CDR3nt: TGCAGCGTTGAGGCATATTCGGAGTCTGGGGCCGACGTCCTGACTTTC; CDR3aa: CSVEAYSESGADVLTF
v_gene: TRBV12-3/TRBV12-4; d_gene: TRBD1; abundance: .; j_gene: TRBJ1-5; CDR3nt: TGTGCCAGCAGTTTTCTGGGACAGAGCAATCAGCCCCAGCATTTT; CDR3aa: CASSFLGQSNQPQHF
v_gene: TRBV30; d_gene: TRBD2; abundance: .; j_gene: TRBJ2-3; CDR3nt: TGTGCCTGGAGTGTCGGGAGGGTGGTGACAGATACGCAGTATTTT; CDR3aa: CAWSVGRVVTDTQYF
v_gene: TRBV30; d_gene: .; abundance: .; j_gene: TRBJ1-2; CDR3nt: TGTGCCTGGAGATTAGTTGGGGTTGGCTACACCTTC; CDR3aa: CAWRLVGVGYTF
v_gene: TRBV7-9; d_gene: .; abundance: few; j_gene: TRBJ1-1; CDR3nt: TGTGCCAGCAGCTCCCGACAGGTTGGCACTGAAGCTTTCTTT; CDR3aa: CASSSRQVGTEAFF
v_gene: TRBV15; d_gene: TRBD1; abundance: many; j_gene: TRBJ2-7; CDR3nt: TGTGCCACCAGCAGAGACCGGACAGGGGGGGCCTACGAGCAGTACTTC; CDR3aa: CATSRDRTGGAYEQYF
v_gene: TRBV4-1; d_gene: .; abundance: few; j_gene: TRBJ2-3; CDR3nt: TGCGCCAGCAGCCAAGTTTCAGGGATCCTCCCAGATACGCAGTATTTT; CDR3aa: CASSQVSGILPDTQYF
v_gene: TRBV19; d_gene: .; abundance: .; j_gene: TRBJ1-1; CDR3nt: TGTGCCAGTAGTATGCTGCAGGGGAGAGGAAACACTGAAGCTTTCTTT; CDR3aa: CASSMLQGRGNTEAFF
v_gene: TRBV5-1; d_gene: .; abundance: .; j_gene: TRBJ2-3; CDR3nt: TGCGCCAGCAAGGGGTTGACGAGCTCAGATACGCAGTATTTT; CDR3aa: CASKGLTSSDTQYF
v_gene: TRBV3-1; d_gene: .; abundance: once; j_gene: TRBJ1-2; CDR3nt: TGTGCCAGCAGCCAAAGGACAACCCCAAGCGGTGGCTACACCTTC; CDR3aa: CASSQRTTPSGGYTF
v_gene: TRBV14; d_gene: TRBD1; abundance: .; j_gene: TRBJ2-7; CDR3nt: TGTGCCAGCAGCCAAGTAGGCGGGACAGGGGGCCACGAGCAGTACTTC; CDR3aa: CASSQVGGTGGHEQYF
v_gene: TRBV5-1; d_gene: TRBD2; abundance: few; j_gene: TRBJ2-1; CDR3nt: TGCGCCAGCAGCACTACTGGGACTAGCGGGAGGGGTGAGCAGTTCTTC; CDR3aa: CASSTTGTSGRGEQFF
v_gene: TRBV4-2; d_gene: TRBD1; abundance: .; j_gene: TRBJ1-1; CDR3nt: TGTGCCAGCAGCCCTACGACAGGGGACATTGACACTGAAGCTTTCTTT; CDR3aa: CASSPTTGDIDTEAFF